This record looks at one T cell receptor beta chain sequence and its context. Researchers placed around 200,000 CFSE-labeled responder cells in culture with around 200,000 irradiated, violet-dye-labeled stimulator cells. Researchers sorted proliferating CFSE-low CD3+CD4+ and CD3+CD8+ responders once the reaction had finished. The CDR3 loop spans 15 amino acids. V shed 3 bases, J shed 4 bases, and the junction held 6 bases outside the gene matches. CDR1 is MNHEY, CDR2 SMNVEV, per germline (reference sequence). Only in-frame clones appear in the TCRdb table, and some are missing; sequencing was by immunoSEQ multiplex PCR. The sample records roughly 17,000 clones, under 45% being singletons. This specimen comes from a study of graft-versus-host responses after intestinal transplantation. Study-level information: Each transplant was multivisceral, liver-intestinal, or isolated intestinal. Overall study results and limits: Graft-donor T cell macrochimerism in patients accompanied high graft-versus-host to host-versus-graft clonal ratios in allografts.

This rearrangement joins TRBV27 to TRBJ2-1; 7 nucleotides agree with TRBD1. The sample here was alloreactive CD8+ T cells from a mixed lymphocyte reaction culture, taken before intestinal transplant. Subset denoted: CFSE-low proliferating T cells sorted from approximately 6-day pre-transplant mixed lymphocyte reaction (GvH or HvG direction). This receptor was obtained from a human patient who received an intestinal transplant. CDR3 residues: CASSFTGASYNEQFF. Written as DNA, the CDR3 is TGTGCCAGCAGTTTTACAGGGGCAAGTTACAATGAGCAGTTCTTC.